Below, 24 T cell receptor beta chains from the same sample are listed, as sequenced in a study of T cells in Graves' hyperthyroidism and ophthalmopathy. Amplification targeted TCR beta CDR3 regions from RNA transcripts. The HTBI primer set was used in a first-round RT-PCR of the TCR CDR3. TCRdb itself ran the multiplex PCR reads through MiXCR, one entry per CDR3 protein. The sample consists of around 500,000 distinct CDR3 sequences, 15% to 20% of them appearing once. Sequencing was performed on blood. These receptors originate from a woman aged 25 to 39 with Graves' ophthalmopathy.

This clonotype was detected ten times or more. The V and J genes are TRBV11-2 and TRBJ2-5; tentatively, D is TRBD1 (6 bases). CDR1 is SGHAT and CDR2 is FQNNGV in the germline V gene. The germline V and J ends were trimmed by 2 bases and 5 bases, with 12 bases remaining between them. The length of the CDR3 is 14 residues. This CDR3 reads CASSLNRAVETQYF. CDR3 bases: TGTGCCAGCAGCTTAAACAGGGCGGTGGAGACCCAGTACTTC.

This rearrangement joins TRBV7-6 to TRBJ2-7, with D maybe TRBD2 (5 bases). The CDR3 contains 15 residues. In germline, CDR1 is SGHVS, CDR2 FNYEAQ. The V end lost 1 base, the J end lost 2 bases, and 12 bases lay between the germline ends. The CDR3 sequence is CASSLDGLPAYEQYF. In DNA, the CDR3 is TGTGCCAGCAGCTTAGACGGACTCCCAGCCTACGAGCAGTACTTC.

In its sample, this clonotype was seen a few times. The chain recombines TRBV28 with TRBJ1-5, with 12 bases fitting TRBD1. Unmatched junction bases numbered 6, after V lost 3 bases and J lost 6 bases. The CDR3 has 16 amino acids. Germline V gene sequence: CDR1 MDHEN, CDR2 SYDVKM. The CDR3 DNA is TGTGCCAGCAGTTTTTGGGACAGGGGGCTTGGTCAGCCCCAGCATTTT. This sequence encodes CASSFWDRGLGQPQHF.

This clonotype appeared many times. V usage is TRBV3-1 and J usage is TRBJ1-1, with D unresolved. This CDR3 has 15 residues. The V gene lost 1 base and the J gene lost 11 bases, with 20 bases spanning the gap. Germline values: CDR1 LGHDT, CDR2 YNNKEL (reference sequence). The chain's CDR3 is CASSQVKGGSRRAFF. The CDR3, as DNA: TGTGCCAGCAGCCAAGTTAAGGGTGGATCCAGGCGGGCTTTCTTT.

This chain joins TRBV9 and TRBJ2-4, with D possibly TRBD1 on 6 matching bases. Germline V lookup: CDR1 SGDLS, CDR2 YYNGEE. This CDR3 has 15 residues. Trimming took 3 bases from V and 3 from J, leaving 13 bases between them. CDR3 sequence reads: CASSEGTLGKNIQYF. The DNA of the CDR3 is TGTGCCAGCAGCGAGGGGACACTCGGCAAAAACATTCAGTACTTC.

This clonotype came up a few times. The CDR3 bases are TGTGCCAGCCGTCCCCGTCCCGACTCACCCCTCCACTTT. Translating it yields CASRPRPDSPLHF. The rearrangement links TRBV2 to TRBJ1-6; D unresolved. The CDR3 consists of 13 residues. CDR1 and CDR2 (germline): SNHLY, FYNNEI. Deletions cut 8 bases from V and 10 bases from J, with 15 bases between.

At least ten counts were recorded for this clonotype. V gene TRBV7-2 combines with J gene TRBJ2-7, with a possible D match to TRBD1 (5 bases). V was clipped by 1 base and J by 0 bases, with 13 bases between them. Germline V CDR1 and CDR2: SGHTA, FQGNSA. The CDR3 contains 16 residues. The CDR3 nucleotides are TGTGCCAGCAGCTTAGGAGTAGCAGGGTCCTCCTACGAGCAGTACTTC. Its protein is CASSLGVAGSSYEQYF. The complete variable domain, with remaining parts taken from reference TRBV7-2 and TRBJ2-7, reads GAGVSQSPSNKVTEKGKDVELRCDPISGHTALYWYRQSLGQGLEFLIYFQGNSAPDKSGLPSDRFSAERTGGSVSTLTIQRTQQEDSAVYLCASSLGVAGSSYEQYFGPGTRLTVT.

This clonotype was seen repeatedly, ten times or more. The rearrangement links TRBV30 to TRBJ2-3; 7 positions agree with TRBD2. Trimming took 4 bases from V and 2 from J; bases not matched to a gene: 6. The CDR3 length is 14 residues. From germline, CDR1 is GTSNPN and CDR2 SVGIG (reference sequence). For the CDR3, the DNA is TGTGCCTGGAACCAAGGGACTATCACAGATACGCAGTATTTT. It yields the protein CAWNQGTITDTQYF.

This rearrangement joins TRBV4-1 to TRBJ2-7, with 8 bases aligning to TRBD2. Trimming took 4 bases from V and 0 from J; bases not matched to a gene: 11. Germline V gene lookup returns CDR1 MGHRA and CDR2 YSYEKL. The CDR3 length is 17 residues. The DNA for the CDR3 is TGCGCCAGCAGCCGAAGACCCTCCGGACTAGCCTCCTACGAGCAGTACTTC. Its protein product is CASSRRPSGLASYEQYF.

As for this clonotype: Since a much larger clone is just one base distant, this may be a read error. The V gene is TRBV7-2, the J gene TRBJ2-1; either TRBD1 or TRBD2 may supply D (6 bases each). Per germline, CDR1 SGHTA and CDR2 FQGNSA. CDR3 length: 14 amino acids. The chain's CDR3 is CACSLLGGLDEQFF. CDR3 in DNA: TGTGCCTGCAGCTTACTAGGGGGGTTGGATGAGCAGTTCTTC.

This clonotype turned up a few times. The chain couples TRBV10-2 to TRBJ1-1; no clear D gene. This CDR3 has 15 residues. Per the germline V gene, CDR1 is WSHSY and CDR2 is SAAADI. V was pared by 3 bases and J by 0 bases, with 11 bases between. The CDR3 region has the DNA TGCGCCAGCAGTGACGTAAGGACGGTGAACACTGAAGCTTTCTTT. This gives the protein CASSDVRTVNTEAFF.

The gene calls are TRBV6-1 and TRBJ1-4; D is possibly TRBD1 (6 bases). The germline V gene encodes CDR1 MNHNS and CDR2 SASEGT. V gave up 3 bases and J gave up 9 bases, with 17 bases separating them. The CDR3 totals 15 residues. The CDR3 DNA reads TGTGCCAGCAGTGAGGGGGGACACCCGCCCCAAAAACTGTTTTTT. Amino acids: CASSEGGHPPQKLFF.

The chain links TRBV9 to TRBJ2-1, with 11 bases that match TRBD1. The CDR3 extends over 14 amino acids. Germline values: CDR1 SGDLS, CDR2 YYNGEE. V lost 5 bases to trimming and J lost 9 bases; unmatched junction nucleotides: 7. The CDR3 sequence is CASSGDRGDGEQFF. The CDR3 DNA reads TGTGCCAGCAGTGGGGACAGGGGGGACGGTGAGCAGTTCTTC.

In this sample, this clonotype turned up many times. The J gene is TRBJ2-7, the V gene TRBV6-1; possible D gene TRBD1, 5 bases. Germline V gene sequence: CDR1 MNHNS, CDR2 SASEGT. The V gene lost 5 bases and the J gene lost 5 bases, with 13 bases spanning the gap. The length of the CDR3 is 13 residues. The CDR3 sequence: CASSFGQGDEQYF. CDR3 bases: TGTGCCAGCAGTTTCGGTCAGGGCGACGAGCAGTACTTC.

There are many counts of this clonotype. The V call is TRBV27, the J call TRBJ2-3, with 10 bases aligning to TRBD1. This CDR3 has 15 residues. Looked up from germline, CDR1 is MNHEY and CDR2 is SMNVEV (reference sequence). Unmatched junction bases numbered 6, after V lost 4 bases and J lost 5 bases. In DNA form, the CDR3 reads TGTGCCAGCAGTTCCGTGGGACAGGGGAAAGATACGCAGTATTTT. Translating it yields CASSSVGQGKDTQYF.

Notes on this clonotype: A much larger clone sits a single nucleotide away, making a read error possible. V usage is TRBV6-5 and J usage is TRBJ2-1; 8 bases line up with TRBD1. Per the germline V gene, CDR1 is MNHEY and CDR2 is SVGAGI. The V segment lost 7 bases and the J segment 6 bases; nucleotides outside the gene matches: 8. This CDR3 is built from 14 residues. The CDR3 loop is CASIIWTGSNEQFF. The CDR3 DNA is TGTGCCAGCATTATATGGACAGGGAGCAATGAGCAGTTCTTC.

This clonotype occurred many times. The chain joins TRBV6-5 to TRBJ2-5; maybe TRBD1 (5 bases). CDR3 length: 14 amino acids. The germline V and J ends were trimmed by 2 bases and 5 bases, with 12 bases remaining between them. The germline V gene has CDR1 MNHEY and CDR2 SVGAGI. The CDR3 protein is CASSYGAGMETQYF. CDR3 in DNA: TGTGCCAGCAGTTACGGGGCAGGAATGGAGACCCAGTACTTC.

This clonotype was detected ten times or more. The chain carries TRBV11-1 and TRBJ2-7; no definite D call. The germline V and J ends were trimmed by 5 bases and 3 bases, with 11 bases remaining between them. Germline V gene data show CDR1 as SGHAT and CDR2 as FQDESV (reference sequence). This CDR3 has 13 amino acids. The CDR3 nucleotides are TGTGCCAGCAGCCCACGAGGTATCTACGAGCAGTACTTC. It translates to CASSPRGIYEQYF.

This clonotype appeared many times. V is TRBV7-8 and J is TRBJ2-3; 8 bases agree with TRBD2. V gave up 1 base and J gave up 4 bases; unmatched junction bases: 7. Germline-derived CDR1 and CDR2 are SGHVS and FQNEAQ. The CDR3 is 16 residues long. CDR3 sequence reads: CASSLEIGAGADTQYF. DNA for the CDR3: TGTGCCAGCAGCTTAGAAATTGGAGCGGGAGCAGATACGCAGTATTTT.

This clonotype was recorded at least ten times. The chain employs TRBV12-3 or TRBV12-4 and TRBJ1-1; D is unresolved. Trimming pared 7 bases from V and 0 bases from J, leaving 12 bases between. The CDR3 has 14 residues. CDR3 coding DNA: TGTGCCAGCATCCTGGGGAAGATGAACACTGAAGCTTTCTTT. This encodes CASILGKMNTEAFF.

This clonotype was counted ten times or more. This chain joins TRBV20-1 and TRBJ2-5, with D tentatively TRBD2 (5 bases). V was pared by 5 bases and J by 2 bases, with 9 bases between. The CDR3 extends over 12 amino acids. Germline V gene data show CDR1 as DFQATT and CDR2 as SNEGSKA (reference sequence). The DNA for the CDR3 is TGCAGTGCTGAAGCGGAACAAGAGACCCAGTACTTC. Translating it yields CSAEAEQETQYF.

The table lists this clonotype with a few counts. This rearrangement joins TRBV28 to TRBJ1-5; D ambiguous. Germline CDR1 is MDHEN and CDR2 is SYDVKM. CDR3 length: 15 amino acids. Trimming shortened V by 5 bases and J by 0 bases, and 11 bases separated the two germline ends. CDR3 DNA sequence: TGTGCCAGCAGTCCCCGTGGGTTTAGCAATCAGCCCCAGCATTTT. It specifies CASSPRGFSNQPQHF.

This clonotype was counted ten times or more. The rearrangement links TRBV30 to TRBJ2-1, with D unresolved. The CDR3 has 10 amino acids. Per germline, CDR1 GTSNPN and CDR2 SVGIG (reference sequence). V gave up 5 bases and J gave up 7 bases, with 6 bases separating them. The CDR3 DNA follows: TGTGCCTGGGATCTAAATGAGCAGTTCTTC. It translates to CAWDLNEQFF. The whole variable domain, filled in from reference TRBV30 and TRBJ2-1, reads SQTIHQWPATLVQPVGSPLSLECTVEGTSNPNLYWYRQAAGRGLQLLFYSVGIGQISSEVPQNLSASRPQDRQFILSSKKLLLSDSGFYLCAWDLNEQFFGPGTRLTVL.

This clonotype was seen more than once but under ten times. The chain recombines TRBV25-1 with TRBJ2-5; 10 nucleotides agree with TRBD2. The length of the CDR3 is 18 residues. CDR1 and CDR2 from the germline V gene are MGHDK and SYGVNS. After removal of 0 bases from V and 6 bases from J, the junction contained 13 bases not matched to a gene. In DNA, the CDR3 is TGTGCCAGCAGTGAATATGTAGCGGGAGGCCCAAAGGAGAAGACCCAGTACTTC. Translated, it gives CASSEYVAGGPKEKTQYF.